One sample yielded the 30 T cell receptor beta chains listed below, sequenced in a study of beta chain features in type 1 diabetes. What was sequenced were expressed TCRB transcripts, since all of the isolated RNA had been reverse transcribed. Sequenced by immunoSEQ multiplex PCR; TCRdb stores in-frame clones only, minus some. This repertoire shows 150,000 or so clones, 9.7% found once; its top ten account for 0.5% to 0.65%. The specimen was central memory CD4+ T cells from blood. The receptor source for this set is a woman in her 40s in good health.

This clone was counted between two and nine times. This CDR3 is CATQGDRNEKLFF. The CDR3 nucleotides read TGTGCCACACAGGGGGACCGTAATGAAAAACTGTTTTTT. The V gene is TRBV6-5, the J gene TRBJ1-4; 8 bases are a match to TRBD1. The CDR3 is made up of 13 amino acids. Germline CDR1 and CDR2: MNHEY and SVGAGI. The junction had 5 bases not matched to a gene; V was cut back by 10 bases and J by 4 bases.

The CDR3 reads CASKTGLGNYGYTF. CDR3 in DNA: TGTGCCAGTAAGACGGGACTGGGAAACTATGGCTACACCTTC. The chain is built from TRBV19 and TRBJ1-2; D may be TRBD1 (5 bases). CDR1 and CDR2 (germline): LNHDA, SQIVND (reference sequence). CDR3 size: 14 residues. V shed 7 bases and J shed 2 bases, with 14 bases lying between them.

The chain is built from TRBV25-1 and TRBJ1-1, with 10 bases lining up with TRBD1. The CDR3 consists of 14 residues. Per the germline V gene, CDR1 is MGHDK and CDR2 is SYGVNS. Unmatched junction bases numbered 2, after V lost 5 bases and J lost 2 bases. The CDR3 nucleotides read TGTGCCAGCAGTAGGGACAGGGGCAACACTGAAGCTTTCTTT. It encodes CASSRDRGNTEAFF.

This clone showed up just a few times. This chain uses TRBV6-5 with TRBJ1-5; 10 bases fit TRBD1. The CDR3 has 15 residues. Germline CDR1 is MNHEY and CDR2 is SVGAGI. The V gene end was trimmed by 6 bases and the J gene end by 7 bases; junction bases not matched to a gene: 9. This CDR3 is CASSRGQGGLQPQHF. DNA of the CDR3: TGTGCCAGCAGCCGTGGACAGGGGGGATTGCAGCCCCAGCATTTT.

The chain links TRBV5-1 to TRBJ1-2; D call uncertain. The V gene's germline CDR1 is SGHRS and CDR2 YFSETQ. The ends were cut back, 4 bases at V and 1 base at J, with 11 bases in the middle. The CDR3 length is 14 residues. The DNA of the CDR3 is TGCGCCAGCAGCGACGCGCGGAATAACTATGGCTACACCTTC. Translated, it gives CASSDARNNYGYTF.

This clone was detected only a few times. The gene calls are TRBV5-1 and TRBJ2-4, with D unresolved. The ends were cut back, 5 bases at V and 0 bases at J, with 12 bases in the middle. Germline-derived CDR1 and CDR2 are SGHRS and YFSETQ. This CDR3 region has 15 residues. The CDR3 loop reads CASSPTSLAKNIQYF. CDR3 DNA sequence: TGCGCCAGCAGTCCGACATCCCTAGCCAAAAACATTCAGTACTTC.

This clone occurred many times. The chain has TRBV29-1 and TRBJ2-1; TRBD2 agrees at 10 bases. Germline CDR1 and CDR2: SQVTM and ANQGSEA. Trimming took 4 bases from V and 9 from J; bases not matched to a gene: 12. The CDR3 length is 15 residues. The CDR3 region has the DNA TGCAGCGTTGGTGGTAGCGGGGGGTATGGGGCTGAGCAGTTCTTC. This translates into CSVGGSGGYGAEQFF.

This clone was detected ten times or more. The CDR3 DNA sequence: TGTGCCAGCAGCGAGCTAGCGGAGATGAACACCGGGGAGCTGTTTTTT. This translates into CASSELAEMNTGELFF. This sequence joins TRBV7-9 and TRBJ2-2; TRBD2 agrees at 7 bases. Losses at the gene ends were 5 bases for V and 1 base for J; bases not matched to a gene: 7. In germline, CDR1 is SEHNR, CDR2 FQNEAQ (reference sequence). The CDR3 sequence is 16 residues long. Full variable domain (remainder filled in from reference TRBV7-9 and TRBJ2-2): DTGVSQNPRHKITKRGQNVTFRCDPISEHNRLYWYRQTLGQGPEFLTYFQNEAQLEKSRLLSDRFSAERPKGSFSTLEIQRTEQGDSAMYLCASSELAEMNTGELFFGEGSRLTVL.

This rearrangement joins TRBV27 to TRBJ2-1; D possibly corresponds to TRBD2 (6 bases). The germline V and J ends were trimmed by 4 bases and 2 bases, with 12 bases remaining between them. The CDR3 runs 15 residues. Germline CDR1 MNHEY, CDR2 SMNVEV (reference sequence). The CDR3, as DNA: TGTGCCAGCAGTTCCGGGACTCCTGCCTACAATGAGCAGTTCTTC. Its protein product is CASSSGTPAYNEQFF.

This clone turned up a few times. One end of the junction is discordant with germline, which a read error may explain. This chain uses TRBV7-2 with TRBJ2-1; 9 bases match TRBD2. In germline, CDR1 is SGHTA, CDR2 FQGNSA. CDR3 length: 13 residues. CDR3 protein: CASSLPPSGGPIF. CDR3 sequence (DNA): TGTGCCAGCAGCTTACCCCCCAGCGGGGGGCCAATCTTC.

The table lists this clone with a few counts. This sequence joins TRBV6-1 and TRBJ1-5; 10 nucleotides match TRBD1. Trimming at V came to 0 bases and at J to 2 bases, leaving 16 bases not matched to a gene. The CDR3 is made up of 21 amino acids. Germline V lookup: CDR1 MNHNS, CDR2 SASEGT. DNA of the CDR3: TGTGCCAGCAGTGAAGCGGAGGGGATTGACAGGGGGCTTTCGGGCAATCAGCCCCAGCATTTT. As protein: CASSEAEGIDRGLSGNQPQHF.

The chain is built from TRBV5-1 and TRBJ2-3, with 7 bases matching TRBD1. With V trimmed by 5 bases and J by 3 bases, 9 bases remained unmatched. Germline lookup yields CDR1 SGHRS and CDR2 YFSETQ. The CDR3 runs to 15 residues. CDR3 DNA: TGCGCCAGCAGTTCACAGGGGTGGGATACAGATACGCAGTATTTT. It codes for CASSSQGWDTDTQYF.

This clone was detected only a few times. J is TRBJ2-7 and V is TRBV2, with TRBD1 as a possible D gene (5 bases). Germline V gene lookup returns CDR1 SNHLY and CDR2 FYNNEI. V lost 3 bases and J lost 1, with 10 bases in between. This CDR3 has 14 residues. CDR3 DNA: TGTGCCAGCAGTGAGCAGGGTATGTCCTACGAGCAGTACTTC. Its translation is CASSEQGMSYEQYF.

In this sample, this clone turned up many times. V gene TRBV7-9 combines with J gene TRBJ1-5, with a possible D match to TRBD1 (6 bases). CDR1 SEHNR and CDR2 FQNEAQ come from the germline V gene (reference sequence). There are 13 residues in the CDR3. Trimming stripped 5 bases from V and 4 bases from J, with 9 bases between. CDR3 DNA: TGTGCCAGCAGCCGGACAGAGAATCAGCCCCAGCATTTT. Translated, it gives CASSRTENQPQHF. Full variable domain (remainder filled in from reference TRBV7-9 and TRBJ1-5): DTGVSQNPRHKITKRGQNVTFRCDPISEHNRLYWYRQTLGQGPEFLTYFQNEAQLEKSRLLSDRFSAERPKGSFSTLEIQRTEQGDSAMYLCASSRTENQPQHFGDGTRLSIL.

This clone was seen a handful of times. The CDR3 DNA sequence: TGTGCCAGTAGTATAGCAGCGGGGGGCCGTGGTGAGCAGTTCTTC. Encoded protein: CASSIAAGGRGEQFF. J is TRBJ2-1 and V is TRBV19; TRBD2 agrees at 9 bases. V lost 1 base to trimming and J lost 9 bases; unmatched junction nucleotides: 7. CDR3 length: 15 amino acids. Germline CDR1 and CDR2: LNHDA and SQIVND (reference sequence).

This rearrangement joins TRBV18 to TRBJ1-4, with a weak D call TRBD1 (5 bases). This CDR3 has 14 amino acids. V lost 2 bases to trimming and J lost 7 bases, with 11 bases between them. Germline values: CDR1 KGHSH, CDR2 LQKENI. In DNA, the CDR3 is TGTGCCAGCTCACCAAACCAGGGCGGTGAAAAACTGTTTTTT. It translates to CASSPNQGGEKLFF.

J is TRBJ2-1 and V is TRBV27; 8 nucleotides match TRBD2. Losses at the gene ends were 7 bases for V and 1 base for J; bases not matched to a gene: 12. CDR1 is MNHEY, CDR2 SMNVEV, per germline (reference sequence). This CDR3 contains 17 residues. CDR3 nucleotide sequence: TGTGCCAGCACGTTTGGGCGGGGGGCCTATTCCTACAATGAGCAGTTCTTC. Translation gives CASTFGRGAYSYNEQFF.

The rearrangement links TRBV5-4 to TRBJ2-2, with D maybe TRBD2 (5 bases). The V gene's germline CDR1 is SGHNT and CDR2 YYREEE (reference sequence). There are 16 residues in the CDR3. Trimming took 5 bases from V and 0 from J, leaving 14 bases between them. The CDR3 nucleotides are TGTGCCAGCAGAGCTGGACTCGGGCCGAACACCGGGGAGCTGTTTTTT. Its protein is CASRAGLGPNTGELFF.

V is TRBV6-5 and J is TRBJ2-7, with 7 bases fitting TRBD2. CDR1 and CDR2 (germline): MNHEY, SVGAGI. V lost 0 bases, J lost 5 bases, and 7 bases stayed unmatched. The CDR3 consists of 15 residues. This chain's CDR3 is CASSYSGLESHEQYF. DNA for the CDR3: TGTGCCAGCAGTTACTCCGGACTAGAGTCCCACGAGCAGTACTTC.

This clone was seen a few times. The V call is TRBV6-1, the J call TRBJ2-7; TRBD2 is a possible D gene (7 bases). CDR1 is MNHNS and CDR2 is SASEGT in the germline V gene. Trimming shortened V by 6 bases and J by 6 bases, and 18 bases separated the two germline ends. This CDR3 is built from 14 residues. This CDR3 is CASRVGGANFEQYF. DNA for the CDR3: TGTGCCAGCAGGGTTGGGGGGGCGAATTTCGAGCAGTACTTC.

This clone was picked up a small number of times. This chain connects TRBV20-1 to TRBJ2-1; no definite D call. V was clipped by 5 bases and J by 4 bases, with 6 bases between them. The CDR3 is made up of 11 amino acids. Germline V CDR1 and CDR2: DFQATT, SNEGSKA (reference sequence). This chain's CDR3 is CSAGRYNEQFF. The CDR3 region has the DNA TGCAGTGCTGGCCGATACAATGAGCAGTTCTTC.

This clone was counted only a few times. CDR3 amino acids: CSSIGGDRGADTQYF. CDR3 bases: TGCAGCTCCATAGGGGGGGACAGGGGTGCAGATACGCAGTATTTT. The chain combines TRBV29-1 with TRBJ2-3; 10 bases map to TRBD1. Germline CDR1 is SQVTM and CDR2 is ANQGSEA. V lost 8 bases, J lost 4 bases, and 12 bases stayed unmatched. This CDR3 comprises 15 residues.

This clone was seen only a few times. The chain employs TRBV19 and TRBJ2-5; 8 bases are a match to TRBD2. This CDR3 comprises 16 residues. J gave up 1 base and V 3 bases, and 7 bases lay outside the gene matches. From germline, CDR1 is LNHDA and CDR2 SQIVND (reference sequence). Here the CDR3 reads CASSIWTAGGQETQYF. In DNA, the CDR3 is TGTGCCAGTAGTATCTGGACGGCGGGGGGCCAAGAGACCCAGTACTTC.

V gene TRBV5-1 combines with J gene TRBJ1-6; no firm D call. Trimming shortened V by 2 bases and J by 5 bases, and 8 bases separated the two germline ends. CDR1 and CDR2 from the germline V gene are SGHRS and YFSETQ. This CDR3 region has 14 residues. CDR3 residues: CASSLQNNNSPLHF. The DNA of the CDR3 is TGCGCCAGCAGCTTACAGAATAATAATTCACCCCTCCACTTT.

This clone has a handful of counts. The rearrangement uses TRBV7-6 and TRBJ2-2; 12 bases are a match to TRBD1. With V trimmed by 5 bases and J by 6 bases, 13 bases remained unmatched. The CDR3 has 18 residues. Germline V gene lookup returns CDR1 SGHVS and CDR2 FNYEAQ. CDR3 region: CASSPIRRDRGRPGELFF. The CDR3 DNA reads as TGTGCCAGCAGCCCGATCCGTCGGGACAGGGGGCGCCCCGGGGAGCTGTTTTTT.

The rearrangement uses TRBV6-6 and TRBJ2-1; 7 bases are shared with TRBD2. The V gene end was trimmed by 5 bases and the J gene end by 4 bases; junction bases not matched to a gene: 11. The germline V gene has CDR1 MNHNY and CDR2 SVGAGI (reference sequence). The CDR3 consists of 16 residues. CDR3 bases: TGTGCCAGCAGTGTTCGGCGGGGGAGGACTTACAATGAGCAGTTCTTC. Protein: CASSVRRGRTYNEQFF.

This rearrangement joins TRBV5-5 to TRBJ1-1; D not certain. The germline V and J ends were trimmed by 3 bases and 6 bases, with 12 bases remaining between them. Germline CDR1 reads SGHKS; CDR2 reads YYEKEE (reference sequence). The CDR3 contains 13 residues. The CDR3 loop is CASSSEFFAEAFF. In DNA, the CDR3 is TGTGCCAGCAGCTCTGAGTTTTTTGCTGAAGCTTTCTTT. Combining the CDR3 with reference TRBV5-5 and TRBJ1-1 gives the whole variable domain DAGVTQSPTHLIKTRGQQVTLRCSPISGHKSVSWYQQVLGQGPQFIFQYYEKEERGRGNFPDRFSARQFPNYSSELNVNALLLGDSALYLCASSSEFFAEAFFGQGTRLTVV.

This clone was observed a few times. The V and J genes are TRBV2 and TRBJ2-7; 7 nucleotides align to TRBD1. CDR3 length equals 14 residues. Germline assignment: CDR1 SNHLY and CDR2 FYNNEI. V was pared by 7 bases and J by 2 bases, with 8 bases of the junction left unmatched. CDR3 coding DNA: TGTGCCAGCACCCCCCGGGACAGTACCTACGAGCAGTACTTC. This gives the protein CASTPRDSTYEQYF. The entire variable domain, with the rest obtained from reference TRBV2 and TRBJ2-7, is as follows: EPEVTQTPSHQVTQMGQEVILRCVPISNHLYFYWYRQILGQKVEFLVSFYNNEISEKSEIFDDQFSVERPDGSNFTLKIRSTKLEDSAMYFCASTPRDSTYEQYFGPGTRLTVT.

This clone was counted only a few times. The genes are TRBV7-6 and TRBJ2-7, with TRBD2 matching 8 bases. Germline trimming cut 5 bases from V and 2 bases from J; bases unmatched to any gene: 14. The length of the CDR3 is 17 residues. Per the germline V gene, CDR1 is SGHVS and CDR2 is FNYEAQ. For the CDR3, the DNA is TGTGCCAGCAGCCCCGTGCGGGGGGCCCTCAATGCCTACGAGCAGTACTTC. This gives the protein CASSPVRGALNAYEQYF.

This clone was seen ten or more times. The V gene is TRBV12-5, the J gene TRBJ1-2; no definite D call. The CDR3 totals 12 residues. The germline V and J ends were trimmed by 6 bases and 8 bases, with 13 bases remaining between them. The germline gives CDR1 LGHNT, CDR2 FRNRAP. The CDR3 nucleotides are TGTGCTAGTGGGACCAAGGAGACGGGCTACACCTTC. Translated, it gives CASGTKETGYTF. The variable domain in full, with the rest retrieved from reference TRBV12-5 and TRBJ1-2, is DARVTQTPRHKVTEMGQEVTMRCQPILGHNTVFWYRQTMMQGLELLAYFRNRAPLDDSGMPKDRFSAEMPDATLATLKIQPSEPRDSAVYFCASGTKETGYTFGSGTRLTVV.